This T cell receptor (beta chain) is from a study of shared clonotypes between healthy human individuals. Per germline, CDR1 SNHLY and CDR2 FYNNEI. The CDR3 extends over 14 amino acids. Trimming cost V 5 bases and J 8 bases; bases outside gene matches: 4. The protocol was immunoSEQ multiplex PCR, while the TCRdb copy is restricted to in-frame clones and leaves out a portion. This sample has more than 500,000 clones, with approximately 95% found just once. Only CD45RO-negative cells positively selected for CCR7 counted as naive CD8 cells, so terminally differentiated effector memory CD45RA+ cells were excluded.

Sequencing used naive CD8+ T cells sorted from blood. The receptor was isolated from a woman aged 25 to 39 in good health. The chain joins TRBV2 to TRBJ1-4; 11 positions match TRBD1. The CDR3 loop reads CASSTGQGVEKLFF. CDR3 DNA: TGTGCCAGCAGTACGGGACAGGGGGTAGAAAAACTGTTTTTT.